This T cell receptor beta chain was recorded in a study of T cells in localized non-small cell lung cancer. This CDR3 comprises 17 residues. Germline V gene lookup returns CDR1 SGHNT and CDR2 YENEEA. V lost 5 bases to trimming and J lost 2 bases; unmatched junction nucleotides: 9. The data were produced by immunoSEQ multiplex PCR, yet TCRdb's version contains in-frame clones alone and is incomplete. The sample consists of 1,500 to 2,000 clones, about 24% of them appearing once. Study findings and constraints: Sequencing covered just one tumor region, so heterogeneity cannot be ruled out. Uninvolved neighboring lung showed the greatest T cell clonality, exceeding tumor.

This clone is judged medium-sized (0.01 to 0.1%). Its antigen remains unknown. This receptor was obtained from a male donor aged 60 or over with stage II squamous cell lung carcinoma. This rearrangement joins TRBV11-3 to TRBJ2-3; 11 bases are shared with TRBD2. Source: normal lung tissue next to the tumor, taken before any cancer treatment. Here the CDR3 reads CASSQGPLAGATDTQYF. The CDR3 nucleotides are TGTGCCAGCAGCCAGGGGCCACTAGCGGGAGCCACAGATACGCAGTATTTT.